A selection of T cell receptor beta chains follows, all from one sample in a study of blood T cell repertoires in COVID-19. The data were produced by immunoSEQ multiplex PCR, yet TCRdb's version contains in-frame clones alone and is incomplete. The data contain hundreds of thousands of clones, about 81% of them singletons. Source material: PBMCs or T cells enriched from blood (not recorded which). The receptor set was obtained from a man under 40 with acute COVID-19. Each CDR3 is given with its conserved first and last residue. The order of the fields is V gene, D gene, clone size, J gene, CDR3 DNA, CDR3 protein. D genes are given only for firm matches. Rows give clone size only sometimes, using once, few, many, or a class for an expanded clone.

TRBV10-3,.,.,TRBJ2-1,TGTGCCACGGGGGTAGACAATGAGCAGTTCTTC,CATGVDNEQFF
TRBV3-1/TRBV3-2,TRBD2,.,TRBJ2-3,TGTGCCAGCAGCCCTGCTAAACCTAGCGGGGGGGCGGCAGATACGCAGTATTTT,CASSPAKPSGGAADTQYF
TRBV18,TRBD1,.,TRBJ1-5,TGTGCCAGCTCATTAAAAAGCGGACAGGGGGCCCGGATGGGCAATCAGCCCCAGCATTTT,CASSLKSGQGARMGNQPQHF
TRBV7-2,TRBD1,.,TRBJ2-5,TGTGCCAGCAGCCCGAACAGGGGTCGAGAGACCCAGTACTTC,CASSPNRGRETQYF
TRBV2,.,.,TRBJ2-2,TGTGCCAGCAGGAAACAGGGGGGGCTGTCGAACACCGGGGAGCTGTTTTTT,CASRKQGGLSNTGELFF
TRBV13,.,.,TRBJ1-1,TGTGCCAGCAGCTTAGGCCCCAGGGAGAACACTGAAGCTTTCTTT,CASSLGPRENTEAFF
TRBV2,.,.,TRBJ1-5,TGTGCCAGTGATCCAGGGCGTAATCAGCCCCAGCATTTT,CASDPGRNQPQHF
TRBV5-1,.,.,TRBJ1-2,TGCGCCAGCAGTAGAGGGATAGGGCTGTTAGACTATGGCTACACCTTC,CASSRGIGLLDYGYTF
TRBV19,.,.,TRBJ2-2,TGTGCCACCTCTTTGCGGACGAACACCGGGGAGCTGTTTTTT,CATSLRTNTGELFF
TRBV12-3/TRBV12-4,TRBD2,.,TRBJ2-1,TGTGCCAGCTTGGCTCTAGCGGGGGGAGAGCAGTTCTTC,CASLALAGGEQFF
TRBV12-5,TRBD2,.,TRBJ2-1,TGTGCTAGTGGCACGGGACTACGCGGCTCCTACAATGAGCAGTTCTTC,CASGTGLRGSYNEQFF
TRBV6-5,TRBD1,.,TRBJ1-2,TGTGCCAGCAGTTATCGGGACAGGGGATATGGCTACACCTTC,CASSYRDRGYGYTF
TRBV5-8,TRBD1,.,TRBJ2-6,TGTGCCAGCAGCTGGGGACAGGGGACCGGGGCCAACGTCCTGACTTTC,CASSWGQGTGANVLTF
TRBV6-5,TRBD1,.,TRBJ1-2,TGTGCCAGCAAAGGGGGCGCGTATGGCTACACCTTC,CASKGGAYGYTF
TRBV10-3,.,.,TRBJ2-2,TGTGCCATCAGTTCTCACACGAACACCGGGGAGCTGTTTTTT,CAISSHTNTGELFF
TRBV24-1,TRBD2,.,TRBJ2-1,TGTGCCACCAGTGGGTTGACTAGCGGGAGCAATGAGCAGTTCTTC,CATSGLTSGSNEQFF
TRBV29-1,.,.,TRBJ2-2,TGCAGCGTAGGGGTTAGTGGCTTTGCCGGGGAGCTGTTTTTT,CSVGVSGFAGELFF
TRBV30,TRBD2,.,TRBJ2-2,TGTGCCTGGAGTATAGCGGGAGTGAGGACCGGGGAGCTGTTTTTT,CAWSIAGVRTGELFF
TRBV19,TRBD2,.,TRBJ2-1,TGTGCCAGTAGTATAACTAGCGGACCCTACCGCCTTAGTCACAATGAGCAGTTCTTC,CASSITSGPYRLSHNEQFF
TRBV5-6,.,few,TRBJ2-6,TGTGCCAGCAGCTTGGACAGTGCCGTCTCTGGGGCCAACGTCCTGACTTTC,CASSLDSAVSGANVLTF
TRBV11-2,.,.,TRBJ1-5,TGTGCCAGCAGCCAAGAATCGTCCGGGATCCAGCATTTT,CASSQESSGIQHF
TRBV13,TRBD2,.,TRBJ2-2,TGTGCCAGCAGCCTTGGACTAGCCGCCACCGGGGAGCTGTTTTTT,CASSLGLAATGELFF
TRBV19,.,.,TRBJ2-1,TGTGCCAGTAGTACGTCAGGGGTATTGCATGAGCAGTTCTTC,CASSTSGVLHEQFF
TRBV18,.,.,TRBJ1-1,TGTGCCAGCTCACCGATAGACACTGAAGCTTTCTTT,CASSPIDTEAFF
TRBV19,.,once,TRBJ1-5,TGTGCCGGTTCATTAGGGGGTGGTCAGCCCCAGCATTTT,CAGSLGGGQPQHF
TRBV7-6,TRBD1,.,TRBJ2-5,TGTGCCAGCAGCCCGGGGACAGGGGCGGGAGAGACCCAGTACTTC,CASSPGTGAGETQYF
TRBV10-2,.,.,TRBJ1-2,TGCGCCAGCAGTGATTGGGCTCGAGGGGGCTACACCTTC,CASSDWARGGYTF
TRBV7-2,TRBD1,.,TRBJ1-1,TGTGCCAGCAGCCCGAGGGGAAACAGGGGGAACACTGAAGCTTTCTTT,CASSPRGNRGNTEAFF
TRBV7-9,.,.,TRBJ2-5,TGTGCCAGCAGCTTAAATTCCCTCGGGTTAGAGACCCAGTACTTC,CASSLNSLGLETQYF
TRBV5-1,TRBD2,.,TRBJ2-3,TGTGCCAGCAGCCTGCGGGGGGTTCGGACAGATACGCAGTATTTT,CASSLRGVRTDTQYF
TRBV5-5,.,.,TRBJ1-5,TGTGCCAGCAGCTTGGACAGGAATAGCAATCAGCCCCAGCATTTT,CASSLDRNSNQPQHF
TRBV5-4,.,.,TRBJ2-5,TGTGCCAGCAGCTCCCCAAACGGGGAGACCCAGTACTTC,CASSSPNGETQYF
TRBV7-3,.,.,TRBJ1-2,TGTGCCAGCAGCTCCCGCATCTCCGGGGGAACAGATGGCTACACCTTC,CASSSRISGGTDGYTF
TRBV4-2,TRBD1,.,TRBJ1-1,TGTGCCAGCAGCCAAGATTATGACAGGGGAACTGAAGCTTTCTTT,CASSQDYDRGTEAFF
TRBV6-5,.,.,TRBJ2-2,TGTGCCAGCAGTACGCAGGGTGCGGTCACCGGGGAGCTGTTTTTT,CASSTQGAVTGELFF
TRBV28,TRBD2,few,TRBJ2-1,TGTGCCAGCAGTGGACTAGTTTTTGATGAGCAGTTCTTC,CASSGLVFDEQFF
TRBV6-5,.,.,TRBJ1-1,TGTGCCAGCAGTTATAATCAGGGCTGGACTGAAGCTTTCTTT,CASSYNQGWTEAFF
TRBV11-1,.,.,TRBJ2-5,TGTGCCAGCAGCTTAGACTGGGACTCGACCCAGTACTTC,CASSLDWDSTQYF
TRBV6-5,.,.,TRBJ2-2,TGTGCCAGCAGACCCCCGGGAGAAGGGACCGGGGAGCTGTTTTTT,CASRPPGEGTGELFF
TRBV28,TRBD2,once,TRBJ2-1,TGTGCCAGCAGTTTTGCAGGACTAGCGGGACGCGATGAGCAGTTCTTC,CASSFAGLAGRDEQFF
TRBV3-1/TRBV3-2,TRBD1,.,TRBJ1-4,TGTGCCAGCAGCCAAAGGGGACAGTCTGGTGAAAAACTGTTTTTT,CASSQRGQSGEKLFF
TRBV10-3,TRBD1,few,TRBJ1-6,TGTGCCACCGAAGGACAGGGGGATGCTTCACCCCTCCACTTT,CATEGQGDASPLHF
TRBV3-1/TRBV3-2,TRBD2,once,TRBJ2-1,TGTGCCAGCAGCCAGGGGGGACTAGCGGGCCCAGGTGAGCAGTTCTTC,CASSQGGLAGPGEQFF
TRBV9,TRBD1,.,TRBJ1-2,TGTGCCAGCAGCCCGATTCGTCGGACAGGTTTTGGCTACACCTTC,CASSPIRRTGFGYTF
TRBV5-6,TRBD1,.,TRBJ1-2,TGTGCCAGCAGCTCGGGACAGGGATTAAGTAACTATGGCTACACCTTC,CASSSGQGLSNYGYTF
TRBV27,TRBD2,.,TRBJ2-2,TGTGCCAGCAGTTTACGACTAGCGGGAAGCACCGGGGAGCTGTTTTTT,CASSLRLAGSTGELFF
TRBV10-3,.,.,TRBJ1-1,TGTGCCATCAGTGCAGGGAAAGAAGCTTTCTTT,CAISAGKEAFF
TRBV7-2,TRBD2,.,TRBJ2-1,TGTGCCAGCAGCTTAGTCGGGACTAGCGAGTACAATGAGCAGTTCTTC,CASSLVGTSEYNEQFF
TRBV9,TRBD2,once,TRBJ2-3,TGTGCCAGCAGCCTAGCGGGGGGGACGACTAGCACAGATACGCAGTATTTT,CASSLAGGTTSTDTQYF
TRBV11-2,TRBD1,.,TRBJ1-4,TGTGCCAGCAGCCCACAGGGGGGGATAGGTGAAAAACTGTTTTTT,CASSPQGGIGEKLFF
TRBV5-4,.,once,TRBJ1-4,TGTGCCAGCAGCTTGCTGGGCAGTGAAAAACTGTTTTTT,CASSLLGSEKLFF
TRBV27,.,.,TRBJ1-2,TGTGCCAGCAGTCTTGGACACATGAACTATGGCTACACCTTC,CASSLGHMNYGYTF
TRBV5-1,TRBD2,.,TRBJ2-5,TGTGCCAGCAGCGAGGGACTAGCGGGGAACCAAGAGACCCAGTACTTC,CASSEGLAGNQETQYF
TRBV7-9,.,.,TRBJ1-2,TGTGCCAGCAGCTTGGGAGGGAACTATGGCTACACCTTC,CASSLGGNYGYTF
TRBV6-4,TRBD2,.,TRBJ2-3,TGTGCCAGCAGTGGTAGCGGGGGGGCCACAGATACGCAGTATTTT,CASSGSGGATDTQYF
TRBV5-1,TRBD2,.,TRBJ2-1,TGCGCCAGCAGCTTCGGGGGGGAGTACAATGAGCAGTTCTTC,CASSFGGEYNEQFF
TRBV7-8,TRBD1,.,TRBJ1-5,TGTGCCAGCAGCCGAGGACAGGGTGGTGGACAGCCCCAGCATTTT,CASSRGQGGGQPQHF